The 4 T cell receptor beta chains given below trace back to one sample, sequenced in a study of T cell clones after liver transplantation. The protocol was immunoSEQ multiplex PCR, while the TCRdb copy is restricted to in-frame clones and leaves out a portion. The sample consists of about 80,000 clones, roughly 85% of them appearing once. The sample consisted of CD4+ T cells from blood, taken 45 to 46 months after liver transplant. The receptors come from a human patient who received a liver transplant. Some T cells may trace back to the graft donor.

The chain is built from TRBV5-1 and TRBJ2-7; 9 nucleotides agree with TRBD1. Per germline, CDR1 SGHRS and CDR2 YFSETQ. Trimming cost V 3 bases and J 5 bases; bases outside gene matches: 12. This CDR3 is built from 16 residues. The DNA for the CDR3 is TGCGCCAGCAGCTCCGACGCGGGACAGGGATCGGACGAGCAGTACTTC. Protein product: CASSSDAGQGSDEQYF. Full variable domain (rest looked up from reference TRBV5-1 and TRBJ2-7): KAGVTQTPRYLIKTRGQQVTLSCSPISGHRSVSWYQQTPGQGLQFLFEYFSETQRNKGNFPGRFSGRQFSNSRSEMNVSTLELGDSALYLCASSSDAGQGSDEQYFGPGTRLTVT.

This clone was seen a single time. V usage is TRBV7-2 and J usage is TRBJ2-1, with 9 bases fitting TRBD2. The CDR3 extends over 14 amino acids. The germline V gene has CDR1 SGHTA and CDR2 FQGNSA. Losses at the gene ends were 2 bases for V and 6 bases for J; bases not matched to a gene: 2. The CDR3 region is CASSLIAGVNEQFF. In nucleotides, the CDR3 is TGTGCCAGCAGCTTAATAGCGGGAGTCAATGAGCAGTTCTTC.

V is TRBV5-4 and J is TRBJ2-3; TRBD2 agrees at 7 bases. The CDR3 totals 15 residues. V lost 0 bases to trimming and J lost 6 bases; unmatched junction nucleotides: 7. CDR1 is SGHNT, CDR2 YYREEE, per germline (reference sequence). CDR3: CASSLGAGEYDTQYF. Written as DNA, the CDR3 is TGTGCCAGCAGCTTGGGGGCGGGAGAGTATGATACGCAGTATTTT.

This clone was picked up a small number of times. DNA of the CDR3: TGTGCCAGCGAAGTTTCAGGGGGCGACTACACCTTC. Translation: CASEVSGGDYTF. This sequence joins TRBV19 and TRBJ1-2; 8 bases are a match to TRBD1. V shed 9 bases and J 10 bases; nucleotides not matched to a gene: 10. Germline loops: CDR1 LNHDA, CDR2 SQIVND (reference sequence). The CDR3 totals 12 residues.